This entry lists 28 T cell receptor beta chains sequenced from one sample in a study of type 1 regulatory T cells. TCRdb reprocessed the reads via MiXCR and lists one record per CDR3 protein. The top ten clones hold roughly 3% of a sample with about 18,000 distinct CDR3 sequences, roughly a tenth of them seen once. The source material was CD4+ T cells, either the whole sample or a sorted fraction (not recorded which). These receptors originate from a human donor in good health.

This chain joins TRBV28 and TRBJ2-5; possible D gene TRBD1, 6 bases. The CDR3 runs to 15 residues. Germline values: CDR1 MDHEN, CDR2 SYDVKM. V gave up 1 base and J gave up 6 bases, with 15 bases separating them. The CDR3 spells CASSLSGARMKTQYF. In nucleotides, the CDR3 is TGTGCCAGCAGTTTATCAGGGGCGAGAATGAAGACCCAGTACTTC.

This clonotype was counted many times. The rearrangement uses TRBV12-3 or TRBV12-4 and TRBJ2-7, with 8 bases fitting TRBD1. J gave up 9 bases and V 6 bases, and 13 bases lay outside the gene matches. The CDR3 sequence is 14 residues long. CDR3 amino acids: CASRAGTGYLRQYF. In DNA, the CDR3 is TGTGCCAGCAGGGCCGGGACAGGATACTTAAGGCAGTACTTC.

Note on this clonotype: One end of the junction does not line up with germline, which may come from a read error. The chain employs TRBV29-1 and TRBJ1-1; D is unresolved. The CDR3 length is 12 residues. In germline, CDR1 is SQVTM, CDR2 ANQGSEA. CDR3 nucleotides: TGCAGCGTTGGAAGGCCGAACGCTGAAGCTTTCTTT. Protein sequence: CSVGRPNAEAFF.

This clonotype is medium-sized. This rearrangement joins TRBV28 to TRBJ2-6; D uncertain. This CDR3 is 16 amino acids long. Trimming pared 3 bases from V and 0 bases from J, leaving 9 bases between. The germline CDR1 and CDR2 sequences are MDHEN and SYDVKM. CDR3 in DNA: TGTGCCAGCAGTTTTGTGACTTCCTCTGGGGCCAACGTCCTGACTTTC. Protein sequence: CASSFVTSSGANVLTF. The full variable domain, its missing parts supplied by reference TRBV28 and TRBJ2-6, is DVKVTQSSRYLVKRTGEKVFLECVQDMDHENMFWYRQDPGLGLRLIYFSYDVKMKEKGDIPEGYSVSREKKERFSLILESASTNQTSMYLCASSFVTSSGANVLTFGAGSRLTVL.

This clonotype was seen more than once but under ten times. This rearrangement joins TRBV30 to TRBJ2-3; D gene unclear. The CDR3 length is 13 residues. V was cut by 5 bases and J by 1 base, with 10 bases left in between. Germline values: CDR1 GTSNPN, CDR2 SVGIG (reference sequence). The CDR3 loop is CAWRSLGTDTQYF. CDR3 DNA sequence: TGTGCCTGGCGGAGTCTCGGCACAGATACGCAGTATTTT.

In this sample, this clonotype turned up many times. This chain connects TRBV20-1 to TRBJ1-2; 9 bases match TRBD1. Germline V gene sequence: CDR1 DFQATT, CDR2 SNEGSKA (reference sequence). J was trimmed by 6 bases and V by 6 bases; bases with no gene match: 8. CDR3 length: 13 amino acids. The CDR3 here is CSAYRTGEDGYTF. CDR3 in DNA: TGCAGTGCATATCGGACAGGGGAGGATGGCTACACCTTC.

This clonotype counts as medium-sized (0.01 to 0.1%). The genes are TRBV29-1 and TRBJ2-2; TRBD1 is a possible D gene (6 bases). The CDR3 covers 13 residues. Looked up from germline, CDR1 is SQVTM and CDR2 is ANQGSEA. With 7 bases removed from V and 8 bases from J, the gap between germline ends came to 17 bases. CDR3 amino acids: CSARQDSIGELFF. The CDR3 DNA follows: TGCAGCGCACGACAGGATTCAATAGGGGAGCTGTTTTTT.

At least ten counts were recorded for this clonotype. V is TRBV7-2 and J is TRBJ2-7, with D perhaps TRBD1 (6 bases). Deletions cut 4 bases from V and 6 bases from J, with 10 bases between. Germline loops: CDR1 SGHTA, CDR2 FQGNSA. This CDR3 has 12 amino acids. The CDR3 protein is CASSSTGLEQYF. For the CDR3, the DNA is TGTGCCAGCAGCTCCACAGGGCTCGAGCAGTACTTC.

This clonotype showed up many times. The chain employs TRBV20-1 and TRBJ1-1; 11 bases match TRBD1. Germline lookup yields CDR1 DFQATT and CDR2 SNEGSKA (reference sequence). This CDR3 is built from 13 residues. Unmatched junction bases numbered 4, after V lost 6 bases and J lost 4 bases. CDR3 sequence (DNA): TGCAGTGCCTCGGACAGGGGGCTCACTGAAGCTTTCTTT. Its protein product is CSASDRGLTEAFF.

At least ten counts were recorded for this clonotype. The chain joins TRBV20-1 to TRBJ2-1; D perhaps matches TRBD2 (6 bases). V was pared by 5 bases and J by 9 bases, with 20 bases between. The germline gives CDR1 DFQATT, CDR2 SNEGSKA (reference sequence). The CDR3 has 14 residues. CDR3 protein: CSAGVTRAGIEQFF. Here the CDR3 DNA reads TGCAGTGCTGGAGTGACTAGGGCGGGAATTGAGCAGTTCTTC.

The chain combines TRBV5-1 with TRBJ1-1, with TRBD1 as a possible D gene (6 bases). The CDR3 runs 12 residues. V was shortened by 7 bases and J by 5 bases, with 12 bases between the two germline ends. From germline, CDR1 is SGHRS and CDR2 YFSETQ. CDR3 amino acids: CASGGEGTEAFF. CDR3 nucleotides: TGCGCCAGCGGGGGCGAGGGAACTGAAGCTTTCTTT.

This clonotype was observed a handful of times. The genes are TRBV11-2 and TRBJ2-6; D is ambiguous. CDR3 length equals 16 residues. V lost 0 bases and J lost 4, with 10 bases in between. Germline-derived CDR1 and CDR2 are SGHAT and FQNNGV. Written as DNA, the CDR3 is TGTGCCAGCAGCTTAGATGGGTGGAGAGGGGCCAACGTCCTGACTTTC. As protein: CASSLDGWRGANVLTF.

The table lists this clonotype with a few counts. The V call is TRBV6-1, the J call TRBJ1-2; 7 bases are shared with TRBD1. The CDR3 spans 13 residues. Unmatched junction bases numbered 4, after V lost 7 bases and J lost 2 bases. Per germline, CDR1 MNHNS and CDR2 SASEGT. CDR3 amino acids: CASNPTGNYGYTF. The CDR3 bases are TGTGCCAGCAACCCGACAGGGAACTATGGCTACACCTTC.

By share, this clonotype counts as medium-sized (0.01 to 0.1%). V is TRBV3-1 and J is TRBJ2-1; 9 positions agree with TRBD1. After removal of 3 bases from V and 5 bases from J, the junction contained 5 bases not matched to a gene. This CDR3 is 15 amino acids long. From germline, CDR1 is LGHDT and CDR2 YNNKEL (reference sequence). The CDR3 bases are TGTGCCAGCAGCCAGGACCGGACAGGGGACAATGAGCAGTTCTTC. Its protein is CASSQDRTGDNEQFF.

In its sample, this clonotype was seen many times. This chain uses TRBV3-1 with TRBJ2-1, with 10 positions matching TRBD2. The CDR3 runs 16 residues. Germline loops: CDR1 LGHDT, CDR2 YNNKEL (reference sequence). V shed 2 bases, J shed 7 bases, and the junction held 8 bases outside the gene matches. The CDR3 protein is CASSQLFTSGTNEQFF. Written as DNA, the CDR3 is TGTGCCAGCAGCCAATTATTCACTAGCGGGACTAATGAGCAGTTCTTC.

This clonotype was seen at least ten times. The CDR3 DNA reads as TGTGCCACCAGCAGAGACAGGGGGCGATATGAGCAGTACTTC. Translating gives CATSRDRGRYEQYF. V usage is TRBV15 and J usage is TRBJ2-7; 8 nucleotides align to TRBD1. Trimming took 0 bases from V and 7 from J; bases not matched to a gene: 5. Germline V gene data show CDR1 as LNHNV and CDR2 as YYDKDF (reference sequence). CDR3 length: 14 amino acids.

This chain links TRBV7-2 with TRBJ2-2; TRBD2 aligns across 14 bases. Germline CDR1 and CDR2: SGHTA and FQGNSA. This CDR3 region has 19 residues. Trimming took 3 bases from V and 4 from J; bases not matched to a gene: 10. Here the CDR3 reads CASSFTRLAGGMGTGELFF. CDR3 DNA sequence: TGTGCCAGCAGCTTTACTCGACTAGCGGGAGGGATGGGCACCGGGGAGCTGTTTTTT.

This clonotype was observed at least ten times. The V gene is TRBV5-6, the J gene TRBJ1-1; D not resolved. V dropped 0 bases and J dropped 0 bases, with 9 bases sitting between them. This CDR3 comprises 15 residues. Germline assignment: CDR1 SGHDT and CDR2 YYEEEE. The CDR3 sequence is CASSLAGVMNTEAFF. CDR3 nucleotides: TGTGCCAGCAGCTTGGCCGGGGTAATGAACACTGAAGCTTTCTTT.

Ten or more counts support this clonotype. The rearrangement uses TRBV5-8 and TRBJ2-7; no clear D gene. V was shortened by 2 bases and J by 5 bases, with 23 bases between the two germline ends. CDR3 length: 17 residues. The germline V gene encodes CDR1 SGHTS and CDR2 YDEGEE. The DNA for the CDR3 is TGTGCCAGCAGCTTCATTCCTATCAGGAAAGGTGGCGACGAGCAGTACTTC. It specifies CASSFIPIRKGGDEQYF.

This clonotype was observed a handful of times. The chain uses TRBV4-3 and TRBJ2-1; 7 nucleotides match TRBD1. The germline V gene has CDR1 LGHNA and CDR2 YSLEER. Trimming at V came to 4 bases and at J to 9 bases, leaving 9 bases not matched to a gene. This CDR3 comprises 14 residues. In DNA form, the CDR3 reads TGCGCCAGCAGCCTCCTAAACACAGGGGCTGAGCAGTTCTTC. Encoded protein: CASSLLNTGAEQFF.

V and J are TRBV5-1 and TRBJ2-4; no definite D call. The CDR3 loop spans 15 amino acids. From germline, CDR1 is SGHRS and CDR2 YFSETQ. Trimming took 0 bases from V and 6 from J, leaving 13 bases between them. CDR3 nucleotide sequence: TGCGCCAGCAGCTTGGGCGGACCTAGATCAAACATTCAGTACTTC. Protein sequence: CASSLGGPRSNIQYF.

This clonotype came up many times. The rearrangement uses TRBV20-1 and TRBJ2-6; the D gene is possibly TRBD1 (7 bases). The germline gives CDR1 DFQATT, CDR2 SNEGSKA (reference sequence). The V gene lost 4 bases and the J gene lost 0 bases, with 13 bases spanning the gap. This CDR3 comprises 16 residues. The DNA for the CDR3 is TGCAGTGCTATTCAGGGGGGACTCTCTGGGGCCAACGTCCTGACTTTC. It specifies CSAIQGGLSGANVLTF.

This clonotype counts as medium-sized. J is TRBJ2-1 and V is TRBV21-1; the table's D call, TRBD1, was not checked against the DNA. TRBV21-1 has pseudogene status. The CDR3 has 14 amino acids. The CDR3 region has the DNA TGTGCCAGCATCGCAGGGGGAACCTACAATGAGCAGTTCTTC. Translated: CASIAGGTYNEQFF.

This clonotype was picked up many times. This chain links TRBV15 with TRBJ2-6; D gene ambiguous. V was clipped by 0 bases and J by 2 bases, with 5 bases between them. This CDR3 contains 15 residues. Germline values: CDR1 LNHNV, CDR2 YYDKDF (reference sequence). The CDR3 DNA is TGTGCCACCAGCAGAGATCTGGCTGGGGCCAACGTCCTGACTTTC. It yields the protein CATSRDLAGANVLTF.

Within the sample, this clonotype is medium-sized. The chain employs TRBV12-3 or TRBV12-4 and TRBJ2-7, with D unresolved. This CDR3 has 12 residues. Trimming cost V 3 bases and J 6 bases, with 9 bases left between them. The DNA of the CDR3 is TGTGCCAGCAGTTTGGTATTGGGCGAGCAGTACTTC. Translation gives CASSLVLGEQYF.

This clonotype was seen only a few times. This chain connects TRBV12-3 or TRBV12-4 to TRBJ2-2, with 7 bases identical to TRBD2. The CDR3 totals 16 residues. With V trimmed by 2 bases and J by 2 bases, 5 bases remained unmatched. CDR3 region: CASSLWAGVNTGELFF. The CDR3 DNA is TGTGCCAGCAGTTTATGGGCGGGGGTTAACACCGGGGAGCTGTTTTTT.

This clonotype is classed as medium-sized (0.01 to 0.1%). The genes are TRBV18 and TRBJ2-3; D is tentatively TRBD1 or TRBD2 (6 bases each). V gave up 1 base and J gave up 4 bases, with 12 bases separating them. This CDR3 region has 15 residues. Germline CDR1 and CDR2: KGHSH and LQKENI. CDR3 protein: CASSPRGASPDTQYF. The CDR3 DNA reads as TGTGCCAGCTCACCACGGGGGGCCTCACCAGATACGCAGTATTTT. Combining the CDR3 with reference TRBV18 and TRBJ2-3 gives the whole variable domain NAGVMQNPRHLVRRRGQEARLRCSPMKGHSHVYWYRQLPEEGLKFMVYLQKENIIDESGMPKERFSAEFPKEGPSILRIQQVVRGDSAAYFCASSPRGASPDTQYFGPGTRLTVL.

The sample holds a few counts of this clonotype. The V gene is TRBV7-2, the J gene TRBJ2-7; D is perhaps TRBD2 (7 bases). The CDR3 totals 16 residues. Trimming stripped 1 base from V and 2 bases from J, with 15 bases between. Germline CDR1 reads SGHTA; CDR2 reads FQGNSA. The DNA for the CDR3 is TGTGCCAGCAGCTTAGTAGGGGGGGGGTATACCTACGAGCAGTACTTC. Its translation is CASSLVGGGYTYEQYF.